This T cell receptor beta chain was found in a study of CD8 T cells in Susac syndrome. Random hexamers primed reverse transcription of roughly 0.5 to 1 ug RNA. Via MiXCR, TCRdb re-called the immunoSEQ multiplex PCR reads, giving one row per CDR3 protein. The sample lists under 200,000 distinct CDR3 sequences; 90% to 96% were seen once. General study findings and limits: Acknowledgment was made by the study that its TCR sequencing and HLA analysis involved a relatively small number of individuals.

The authors negatively isolated CD8+ and CD4+ T cells and FACS-enriched TEMRA cells. With regard to this clonotype: The antigen remains unidentified.

Per germline, CDR1 MNHEY and CDR2 SVGEGT. The CDR3 has 12 residues. Trimming left V 5 bases short and J 8 bases short, with 11 bases between. This rearrangement joins TRBV6-2 or TRBV6-3 to TRBJ2-3, with no clear D. This clonotype was sampled from a human donor with Susac syndrome. The sample taken for sequencing was CD4+ T cells from PBMCs. CDR3 DNA: TGTGCCAGCAGTCCCTCCGGTGGTACGCAGTATTTT. Translating gives CASSPSGGTQYF.